This T cell receptor (beta chain) stems from a study of shared clonotypes between healthy human individuals. Remarks on this clone: Its target is unknown.

CDR1 and CDR2 from the germline V gene are WNHNN and SYGVQD (reference sequence). The length of the CDR3 is 12 residues. The ends were cut back, 0 bases at V and 5 bases at J, with 4 bases in the middle. The repertoire was sequenced with immunoSEQ multiplex PCR; TCRdb's copy has only in-frame clones and lacks some. The sample holds some 2,500,000 clones, 92% seen once. Study-wide points: Sequencing depth was predicted to influence how clonotypes are shared among donors. Rarefaction showed that sequencing of sorted subsets was incomplete (despite large depth).

The study separated CD4+ cells into CD45RA+ naive and CD45RA-negative memory subsets. Sequenced material: naive CD4+ T cells from PBMCs. Subset noted: CD45RA+ positively selected. The chain couples TRBV10-1 to TRBJ2-5; no reliable D call. The source of this sequence is a man between 18 and 29 years old in good health. Some clones in this sample may be carry-over from other donors' samples. The CDR3 coding sequence is TGCGCCAGCAGTGAGTCTCACGAGACCCAGTACTTC. Translation: CASSESHETQYF.